This T cell receptor beta chain was found in a study of cytomegalovirus exposure and HLA in healthy donors. Study-level findings and limits: A later analysis reported that several of the most significant clusters appeared to be linked to common viral pathogens, among them Epstein-Barr virus. Near-uniform donor sequencing depth was presumed by presence/absence analyses.

This clone was seen a few times. What it binds is unknown. The CDR3 consists of 13 residues. Germline assignment: CDR1 SGHTA and CDR2 FQGNSA. V gave up 6 bases and J gave up 4 bases, with 12 bases separating them. Primers included in the PCR were 60 Vbeta and 13 Jbeta primers. Produced via immunoSEQ multiplex PCR; TCRdb's table is partial and in-frame only. Among some 130,000 clones listed, almost 80% were seen once. This TCR derives from a female donor in good health and CMV-seronegative. The sequencing input was PBMCs. This rearrangement joins TRBV7-2 to TRBJ1-2, with D uncertain. CDR3 nucleotides: TGTGCCAGCAGTCCATGGAGGGCCTATGGCTACACCTTC. This encodes CASSPWRAYGYTF.